Each of the 32 T cell receptor beta chains below was sequenced from the same sample in a study of Graves' ophthalmopathy and Graves' hyperthyroidism. Investigators amplified TCR beta CDR3 regions from RNA transcripts. A first-round RT-PCR used HTBI primers, followed by a second-round multiplex PCR. TCRdb redid the calling of the multiplex PCR reads with MiXCR, one entry per CDR3 protein. The sample comprises around 1,200,000 distinct CDR3 sequences, roughly two fifths of which are singletons, and 11% rests with the top ten. The material sequenced was peripheral blood or thyroid tissue (not recorded which). The receptors were gathered from an adult man with Graves' hyperthyroidism.

This clonotype has a count of ten or more. The CDR3 loop is CASTRSGRETQYF. Written as DNA, the CDR3 is TGTGCCAGCACCCGATCGGGGAGAGAGACCCAGTACTTC. The gene calls are TRBV12-3 or TRBV12-4 and TRBJ2-5, with D possibly being TRBD2 (5 bases). The CDR3 runs to 13 residues. V was shortened by 7 bases and J by 4 bases, with 13 bases between the two germline ends.

This chain uses TRBV19 with TRBJ2-5; TRBD2 might be the D (6 bases). V lost 6 bases to trimming and J lost 1 base, with 21 bases between them. In germline, CDR1 is LNHDA, CDR2 SQIVND (reference sequence). The CDR3 has 17 amino acids. CDR3 nucleotides: TGTGCCAGTAGCCGGGGGTCGAACACCGGGTTCCAAGAGACCCAGTACTTC. It codes for CASSRGSNTGFQETQYF.

Of note for this clonotype: Since a much larger clone is just one base distant, this may be a read error. This rearrangement joins TRBV10-3 to TRBJ2-7; perhaps TRBD1 as D (6 bases). CDR3 size: 14 residues. Germline values: CDR1 ENHRY, CDR2 SYGVKD. V was trimmed by 10 bases and J by 6 bases, leaving 22 bases between them. The CDR3 is CASRSGTPVTEQYF. DNA of the CDR3: TGTGCCAGCAGGTCCGGGACACCAGTAACCGAGCAGTACTTC.

Only a few counts were recorded for this clonotype. This could be a read error, since a much larger clone is one nucleotide away. The rearrangement joins TRBV11-1 to TRBJ2-7; TRBD1 aligns across 7 bases. The V and J ends lost 7 bases and 0 bases, in that order; junction bases with no gene match: 3. Germline V gene lookup returns CDR1 SGHAT and CDR2 FQDESV (reference sequence). This CDR3 has 13 amino acids. The CDR3: CASTYRGSYEQYF. CDR3 nucleotide sequence: TGTGCCAGCACCTACAGGGGCTCCTACGAGCAGTACTTC.

Notes on this clonotype: This may stem from a read error, because a much larger clone lies one nucleotide away. The chain has TRBV29-1 and TRBJ2-7; 9 bases line up with TRBD1. CDR1 SQVTM and CDR2 ANQGSEA come from the germline V gene. The CDR3 has 14 residues. V was pared by 6 bases and J by 2 bases, with 8 bases of the junction left unmatched. Here the CDR3 reads CSVERQGGPYEQYF. The CDR3 coding sequence is TGCAGCGTGGAGAGACAGGGGGGACCCTACGAGCAGTACTTC.

CDR3 residues: CASSLRFGANVLTF. The CDR3, as DNA: TGTGCCAGCAGCTTAAGGTTTGGGGCCAACGTCCTGACTTTC. The V gene is TRBV7-9, the J gene TRBJ2-6, with unresolved D. Trimming removed 2 bases from V and 3 bases from J, with 5 bases in between. This CDR3 spans 14 amino acids. Germline values: CDR1 SEHNR, CDR2 FQNEAQ (reference sequence).

This clonotype occurred many times. The V gene is TRBV20-1, the J gene TRBJ2-7; 7 bases map to TRBD1. Germline loops: CDR1 DFQATT, CDR2 SNEGSKA (reference sequence). CDR3 size: 14 residues. Trimming at V came to 6 bases and at J to 2 bases, leaving 10 bases not matched to a gene. The chain's CDR3 is CSAGDRDKTYEQYF. As DNA, the CDR3 is TGCAGTGCCGGTGACAGGGACAAAACCTACGAGCAGTACTTC.

The sample holds a few counts of this clonotype. J is TRBJ2-7 and V is TRBV7-9, with D unclear. Trimming left V 2 bases short and J 0 bases short, with 14 bases between. Germline assignment: CDR1 SEHNR and CDR2 FQNEAQ (reference sequence). The CDR3 sequence is 16 residues long. CDR3 DNA sequence: TGTGCCAGCAGCTTAAGTTGGGGAAGGAGCTCCTACGAGCAGTACTTC. Its protein product is CASSLSWGRSSYEQYF.

This chain links TRBV10-2 with TRBJ2-7; D is perhaps TRBD1 (6 bases). The ends were cut back, 4 bases at V and 9 bases at J, with 22 bases in the middle. CDR1 is WSHSY, CDR2 SAAADI, per germline. The CDR3 has 15 amino acids. The CDR3 DNA is TGCGCCAGCAGTGCCAGCAGCCTGGACAGACGAATGCAGTACTTC. Translated: CASSASSLDRRMQYF.

V is TRBV7-2 and J is TRBJ2-7; D call uncertain. Germline CDR1 is SGHTA and CDR2 is FQGNSA. The CDR3 sequence is 15 residues long. Trimming took off 1 base at V and 1 base at J, with 11 bases between the two ends. DNA of the CDR3: TGTGCCAGCAGCTTAGGTGCGGAGAATTCCTACGAGCAGTACTTC. Protein product: CASSLGAENSYEQYF.

The table lists this clonotype with a few counts. The junction departs from the called germline gene at one end, perhaps through a read error. The rearrangement uses TRBV10-2 and TRBJ2-7; TRBD1 is a possible D gene (5 bases). The CDR3 is 15 residues long. Germline CDR1 is WSHSY and CDR2 is SAAADI. CDR3 bases: TGTGCCAGCAGACCACAGGTCCTCTATAAATCGGAGCAGTACTTC. Encoded protein: CASRPQVLYKSEQYF.

In its sample, this clonotype was seen many times. The V call is TRBV24-1, the J call TRBJ1-2; 7 bases agree with TRBD1. Germline loops: CDR1 KGHDR, CDR2 SFDVKD. This CDR3 is built from 15 residues. The J segment lost 4 bases and the V segment lost 4 bases, leaving 8 bases of the junction unmatched. CDR3 residues: CATSEGSGQVYGYTF. In DNA, the CDR3 is TGTGCCACCAGTGAAGGTTCCGGACAGGTCTATGGCTACACCTTC.

This clonotype has only a few counts. At one end the junction does not follow the germline gene, possibly because of a read error. The chain links TRBV7-2 to TRBJ2-5, with D unresolved. The germline V gene has CDR1 SGHTA and CDR2 FQGNSA. This CDR3 is 17 amino acids long. The CDR3 sequence is CASSPRTAQASQETRYF. The CDR3 bases are TGTGCCAGCAGCCCTAGAACGGCGCAGGCGAGCCAAGAGACCCGGTACTTC.

This clonotype came up many times. This chain connects TRBV6-5 to TRBJ1-1; D is perhaps TRBD1 (5 bases). CDR1 MNHEY and CDR2 SVGAGI come from the germline V gene. V was clipped by 2 bases and J by 4 bases, with 14 bases between them. The CDR3 runs to 15 residues. CDR3 sequence reads: CASSYPLRGGTEAFF. The DNA of the CDR3 is TGTGCCAGCAGTTACCCTTTAAGGGGAGGCACTGAAGCTTTCTTT.

Concerning this clonotype: One end of the junction is discordant with germline, which a read error may explain. The chain employs TRBV29-1 and TRBJ2-5; 7 bases align to TRBD2. Germline CDR1 is SQVTM and CDR2 is ANQGSEA. The CDR3 sequence is 11 residues long. The CDR3 protein is CSVEEGGFKDF. Here the CDR3 DNA reads TGCAGCGTTGAAGAGGGAGGGTTTAAGGACTTC.

Note on this clonotype: A read error may explain this, as a much larger clone is one base away. The V and J genes are TRBV7-9 and TRBJ1-1; no reliable D call. In germline, CDR1 is SEHNR, CDR2 FQNEAQ (reference sequence). This CDR3 contains 15 residues. Trimming stripped 4 bases from V and 4 bases from J, with 16 bases between. The CDR3 region is CASSSSPTCGTEAFF. The CDR3 region has the DNA TGTGCCAGCAGCTCATCCCCCACCTGCGGCACTGAAGCTTTCTTT.

The chain uses TRBV6-2 or TRBV6-3 and TRBJ1-5; D is undetermined. V lost 7 bases and J 4 bases, leaving 11 bases between the germline ends. Germline V gene lookup returns CDR1 MNHEY and CDR2 SVGEGT. The CDR3 totals 13 residues. CDR3 loop: CASTLYLNQPQHF. CDR3 sequence (DNA): TGTGCCAGCACCCTGTACCTTAATCAGCCCCAGCATTTT.

A word on this clonotype: One end of the junction varies from germline; a read error may be responsible. This chain links TRBV4-1 with TRBJ2-7; D is unresolved. The CDR3 covers 14 residues. Germline lookup yields CDR1 MGHRA and CDR2 YSYEKL. The CDR3 here is CASSQEYLDYEQYF. The CDR3 region has the DNA TGTGCCAGCAGCCAGGAGTACTTGGACTACGAGCAGTACTTC.

In this sample, this clonotype turned up many times. The J gene is TRBJ2-5, the V gene TRBV7-9, with TRBD2 identical over 8 bases. Germline V gene sequence: CDR1 SEHNR, CDR2 FQNEAQ (reference sequence). This CDR3 comprises 13 residues. V was clipped by 6 bases and J by 5 bases; unmatched bases: 5. The CDR3 DNA follows: TGTGCCAGCAGACCGGGGGGGGAGGAGACCCAGTACTTC. Protein: CASRPGGEETQYF.

This clonotype was seen many times. This chain uses TRBV7-8 with TRBJ2-7; 8 bases fit TRBD1. Losses at the gene ends were 5 bases for V and 0 bases for J; bases not matched to a gene: 6. The CDR3 totals 15 residues. Germline V gives CDR1 SGHVS, CDR2 FQNEAQ. The CDR3: CASSPGQGSSYEQYF. Written as DNA, the CDR3 is TGTGCCAGCAGCCCTGGACAGGGCAGCTCCTACGAGCAGTACTTC.

This clonotype was recorded many times. Germline and junction disagree at one end, which may indicate a read error. The rearrangement uses TRBV29-1 and TRBJ2-5, with a weak D call TRBD2 (5 bases). The CDR3 is 10 residues long. Germline CDR1 reads SQVTM; CDR2 reads ANQGSEA. DNA of the CDR3: TGCAGCGTTGGTGGGGAGACCCGGTACTTC. Residues: CSVGGETRYF.

The rearrangement uses TRBV6-2 or TRBV6-3 and TRBJ2-5; 7 bases align to TRBD2. Germline CDR1 and CDR2: MNHEY and SVGEGT. The CDR3 sequence is 15 residues long. The ends lost 2 bases at V and 2 bases at J; junction bases unmatched: 5. CDR3 DNA: TGTGCCAGCAGTTACCCCGTCGGGGGGCAAGAGACCCAGTACTTC. This sequence encodes CASSYPVGGQETQYF.

This clonotype was found many times. V is TRBV15 and J is TRBJ2-7; 9 positions match TRBD2. Germline CDR1 and CDR2: LNHNV and YYDKDF (reference sequence). V lost 5 bases, J lost 3 bases, and 5 bases stayed unmatched. This CDR3 has 14 amino acids. In DNA, the CDR3 is TGTGCCACCAGCCCGGGGACTAGCTTCTACGAGCAGTACTTC. It is translated as CATSPGTSFYEQYF. The variable domain in full, completed from reference TRBV15 and TRBJ2-7, reads DAMVIQNPRYQVTQFGKPVTLSCSQTLNHNVMYWYQQKSSQAPKLLFHYYDKDFNNEADTPDNFQSRRPNTSFCFLDIRSPGLGDTAMYLCATSPGTSFYEQYFGPGTRLTVT.

With regard to this clonotype: Relative to the germline gene, one junction end is altered; a read error may explain this. V is TRBV2 and J is TRBJ2-2; 9 nucleotides match TRBD1. The length of the CDR3 is 18 residues. The germline V gene encodes CDR1 SNHLY and CDR2 FYNNEI. Here the CDR3 reads CASRYLGRGTGTTGGLFF. The CDR3 nucleotides read TGTGCCAGCAGATACCTCGGCAGGGGGACAGGGACCACCGGGGGGCTGTTTTTT.

In its sample, this clonotype was seen a few times. J is TRBJ2-7 and V is TRBV4-3; D is possibly TRBD2 (6 bases). The CDR3 totals 14 residues. CDR1 is LGHNA, CDR2 YSLEER, per germline. Trimming took 4 bases from V and 6 from J, leaving 16 bases between them. The CDR3 reads CASSRATGDSEQYF. The CDR3 coding sequence is TGCGCCAGCAGCCGGGCAACTGGGGACTCCGAGCAGTACTTC.

This clonotype was seen many times. V and J are TRBV24-1 and TRBJ2-6; D possibly corresponds to TRBD1 (5 bases). The V and J ends lost 5 bases and 1 base respectively, with 8 bases between them. The CDR3 runs to 15 residues. Germline V CDR1 and CDR2: KGHDR, SFDVKD. The CDR3 is CATSAQGSGANVLTF. CDR3 DNA sequence: TGTGCCACCAGTGCCCAGGGATCTGGGGCCAACGTCCTGACTTTC.

The chain recombines TRBV15 with TRBJ1-1, with 9 bases that match TRBD1. CDR1 is LNHNV, CDR2 YYDKDF, per germline (reference sequence). CDR3 size: 14 residues. With V trimmed by 11 bases and J by 0 bases, 7 bases remained unmatched. For the CDR3, the DNA is TGTGCCCCCGGGACAGGGCCGATGAACACTGAAGCTTTCTTT. It is translated as CAPGTGPMNTEAFF.

This clonotype was seen ten or more times. The chain recombines TRBV7-2 with TRBJ1-2; 7 bases line up with TRBD1. The CDR3 extends over 15 amino acids. J was trimmed by 7 bases and V by 3 bases; bases with no gene match: 11. Per germline, CDR1 SGHTA and CDR2 FQGNSA. The CDR3 DNA reads TGTGCCAGCAGCTTTTCCTGGGAGGGGGCGTCTGGCTACACCTTC. Amino acid sequence: CASSFSWEGASGYTF. The full variable domain, completed using reference TRBV7-2 and TRBJ1-2, is GAGVSQSPSNKVTEKGKDVELRCDPISGHTALYWYRQSLGQGLEFLIYFQGNSAPDKSGLPSDRFSAERTGGSVSTLTIQRTQQEDSAVYLCASSFSWEGASGYTFGSGTRLTVV.

This clonotype was seen ten or more times. The chain uses TRBV20-1 and TRBJ2-5; 13 nucleotides match TRBD2. Per germline, CDR1 DFQATT and CDR2 SNEGSKA (reference sequence). This CDR3 is built from 16 residues. Trimming at V came to 5 bases and at J to 5 bases, leaving 11 bases not matched to a gene. CDR3 nucleotide sequence: TGCAGTGCTTCGAAACTAGCGGGAGGGCCTTTTGAGACCCAGTACTTC. This encodes CSASKLAGGPFETQYF.

The chain joins TRBV5-1 to TRBJ2-7; maybe TRBD2 (5 bases). The germline V and J ends were trimmed by 3 bases and 2 bases, with 12 bases remaining between them. Germline V CDR1 and CDR2: SGHRS, YFSETQ. The CDR3 contains 14 residues. The CDR3 DNA reads TGCGCCAGCAGCTGGAAACTAGGGACCTACGAGCAGTACTTC. Residues: CASSWKLGTYEQYF. Supplemented by reference TRBV5-1 and TRBJ2-7, the full variable domain reads KAGVTQTPRYLIKTRGQQVTLSCSPISGHRSVSWYQQTPGQGLQFLFEYFSETQRNKGNFPGRFSGRQFSNSRSEMNVSTLELGDSALYLCASSWKLGTYEQYFGPGTRLTVT.

Only one count was recorded for this clonotype. This sequence joins TRBV29-1 and TRBJ1-3; D call uncertain. Germline CDR1 is SQVTM and CDR2 is ANQGSEA. V lost 7 bases to trimming and J lost 0 bases, with 19 bases between them. This CDR3 comprises 16 residues. CDR3 bases: TGCAGCGGAGTGTACCGGGGAACGAGCTCTGGAAACACCATATATTTT. It specifies CSGVYRGTSSGNTIYF.

The chain couples TRBV7-9 to TRBJ1-2; no reliable D call. CDR3 length: 16 residues. CDR1 is SEHNR and CDR2 is FQNEAQ in the germline V gene (reference sequence). V was shortened by 5 bases and J by 7 bases, with 23 bases between the two germline ends. The CDR3 is CASSRESGVWSAGYTF. CDR3 DNA sequence: TGTGCCAGCAGCCGAGAAAGCGGGGTATGGTCAGCTGGCTACACCTTC.